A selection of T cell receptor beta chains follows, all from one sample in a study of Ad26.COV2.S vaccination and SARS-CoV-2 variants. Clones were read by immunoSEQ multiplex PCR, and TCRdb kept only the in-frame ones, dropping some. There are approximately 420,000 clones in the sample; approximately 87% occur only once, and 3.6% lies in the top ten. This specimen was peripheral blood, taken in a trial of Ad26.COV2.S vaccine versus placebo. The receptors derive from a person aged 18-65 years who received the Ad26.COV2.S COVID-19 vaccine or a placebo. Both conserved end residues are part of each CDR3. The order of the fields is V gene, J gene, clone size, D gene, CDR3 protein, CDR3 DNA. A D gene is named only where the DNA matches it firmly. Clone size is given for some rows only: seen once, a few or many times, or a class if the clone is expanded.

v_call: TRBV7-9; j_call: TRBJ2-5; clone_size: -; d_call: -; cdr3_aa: CASTDSAETQYF; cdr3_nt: TGTGCCAGCACCGATTCGGCGGAGACCCAGTACTTC
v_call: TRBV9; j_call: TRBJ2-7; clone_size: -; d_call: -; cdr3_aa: CASSSPSYEQYF; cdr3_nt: TGTGCCAGCAGCTCGCCGTCCTACGAGCAGTACTTC
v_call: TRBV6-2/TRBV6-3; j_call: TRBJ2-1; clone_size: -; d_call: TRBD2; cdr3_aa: CASSYSSGGISSYNEQFF; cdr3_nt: TGTGCCAGCAGTTACTCTAGCGGGGGGATTAGCTCCTACAATGAGCAGTTCTTC
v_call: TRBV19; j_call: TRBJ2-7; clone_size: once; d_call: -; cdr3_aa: CASSIGREQYF; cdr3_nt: TGTGCCAGTAGTATAGGGAGGGAGCAGTACTTC
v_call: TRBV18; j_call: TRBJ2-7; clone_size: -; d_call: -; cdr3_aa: CASSSQGEGYEQYF; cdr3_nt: TGTGCCAGCTCAAGTCAGGGGGAGGGCTACGAGCAGTACTTC
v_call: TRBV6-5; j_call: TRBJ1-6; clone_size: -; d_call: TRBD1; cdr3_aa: CASSYSQGGNSPLHF; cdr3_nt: TGTGCCAGCAGTTACTCGCAGGGGGGGAATTCACCCCTCCACTTT
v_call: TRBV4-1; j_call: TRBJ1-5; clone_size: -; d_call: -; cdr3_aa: CASSQGPNQPQHF; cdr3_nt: TGCGCCAGCAGCCAGGGTCCAAATCAGCCCCAGCATTTT
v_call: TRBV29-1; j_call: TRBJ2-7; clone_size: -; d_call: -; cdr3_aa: CSVGWGLAYEQYF; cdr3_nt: TGCAGCGTTGGTTGGGGGTTGGCCTACGAGCAGTACTTC
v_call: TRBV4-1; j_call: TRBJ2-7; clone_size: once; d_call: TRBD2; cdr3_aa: CASSQEPSGGSYEQYF; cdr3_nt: TGCGCCAGCAGCCAAGAACCTAGCGGGGGTTCCTACGAGCAGTACTTC
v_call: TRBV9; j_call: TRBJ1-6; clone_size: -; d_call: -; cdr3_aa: CASSPRRDPDNSPLHF; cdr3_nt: TGTGCCAGCAGCCCCCGGAGGGACCCTGATAATTCACCCCTCCACTTT
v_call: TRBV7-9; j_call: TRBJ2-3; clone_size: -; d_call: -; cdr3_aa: CASSMSSSDTQYF; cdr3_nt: TGTGCCAGCAGCATGTCCTCGTCGGATACGCAGTATTTT
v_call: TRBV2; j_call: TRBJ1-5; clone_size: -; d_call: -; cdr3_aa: CASKPQGRGQPQHF; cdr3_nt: TGTGCCAGCAAACCACAGGGTAGAGGACAGCCCCAGCATTTT
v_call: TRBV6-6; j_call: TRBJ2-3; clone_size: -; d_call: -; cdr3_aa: CASSYSTRSTDTQYF; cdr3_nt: TGTGCCAGCAGTTACTCGACTAGGTCCACAGATACGCAGTATTTT
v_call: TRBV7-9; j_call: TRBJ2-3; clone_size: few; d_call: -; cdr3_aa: CASSLDTSTDTQYF; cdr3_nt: TGTGCCAGCAGCTTAGACACTAGCACAGATACGCAGTATTTT
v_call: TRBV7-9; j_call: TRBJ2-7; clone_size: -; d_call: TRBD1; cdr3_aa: CASTPAAGQGSNEQYF; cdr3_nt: TGTGCCAGCACCCCTGCGGCGGGACAGGGGTCGAACGAGCAGTACTTC
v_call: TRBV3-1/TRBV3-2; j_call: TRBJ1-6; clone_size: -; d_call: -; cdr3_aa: CASSQGSPLHF; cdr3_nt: TGTGCCAGCAGCCAAGGTTCACCCCTCCACTTT
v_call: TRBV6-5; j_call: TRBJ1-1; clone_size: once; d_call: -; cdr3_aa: CASSYQGVETEAFF; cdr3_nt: TGTGCCAGCAGTTACCAGGGTGTAGAAACTGAAGCTTTCTTT
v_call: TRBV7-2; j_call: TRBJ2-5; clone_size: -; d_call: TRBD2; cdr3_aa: CASSFTGTSGGREETQYF; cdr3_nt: TGTGCCAGCAGCTTCACCGGGACTAGCGGGGGGCGGGAAGAGACCCAGTACTTC
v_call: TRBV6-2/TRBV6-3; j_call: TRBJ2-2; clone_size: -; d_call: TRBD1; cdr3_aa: CASSYFKGQGFWELFF; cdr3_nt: TGTGCCAGCAGTTACTTTAAAGGACAGGGCTTCTGGGAGCTGTTTTTT
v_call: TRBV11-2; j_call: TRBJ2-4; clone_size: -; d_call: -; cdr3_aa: CASSLGRLAKNIQYF; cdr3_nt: TGTGCCAGCAGCTTGGGGAGACTAGCCAAAAACATTCAGTACTTC
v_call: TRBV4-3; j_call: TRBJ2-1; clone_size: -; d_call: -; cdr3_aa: CASSLKGGTYNEQFF; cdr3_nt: TGCGCCAGCAGCCTCAAAGGAGGGACATACAATGAGCAGTTCTTC
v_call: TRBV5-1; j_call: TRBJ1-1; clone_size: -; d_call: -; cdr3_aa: CASSLESRNTEAFF; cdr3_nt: TGCGCCAGCAGCCTGGAGTCACGAAACACTGAAGCTTTCTTT
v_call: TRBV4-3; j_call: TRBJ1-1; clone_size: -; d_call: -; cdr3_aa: CASSRSVLKNTEAFF; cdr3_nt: TGCGCCAGCAGTAGGTCGGTTCTCAAGAACACTGAAGCTTTCTTT
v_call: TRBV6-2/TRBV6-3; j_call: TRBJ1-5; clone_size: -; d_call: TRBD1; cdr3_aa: CASSTGQGADQPQHF; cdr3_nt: TGTGCCAGCAGTACGGGACAGGGGGCTGATCAGCCCCAGCATTTT
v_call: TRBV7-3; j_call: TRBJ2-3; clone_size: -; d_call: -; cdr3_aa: CASSLNLGPARWEDTQYF; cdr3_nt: TGTGCCAGCAGCTTAAACTTGGGCCCCGCCAGGTGGGAAGATACGCAGTATTTT
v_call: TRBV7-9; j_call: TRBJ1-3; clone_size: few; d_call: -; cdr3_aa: CASSLVGQGSSGNTIYF; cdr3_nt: TGTGCCAGCAGCTTAGTCGGTCAGGGGAGCTCTGGAAACACCATATATTTT
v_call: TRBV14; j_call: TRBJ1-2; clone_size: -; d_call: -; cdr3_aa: CASSPPGVPNYGYTF; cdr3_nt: TGTGCCAGCAGCCCTCCTGGGGTTCCGAACTATGGCTACACCTTC
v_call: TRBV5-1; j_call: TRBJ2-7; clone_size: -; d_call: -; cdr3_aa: CASSLVHPLLYEQYF; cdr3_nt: TGCGCCAGCAGCTTGGTCCACCCTCTCTTATACGAGCAGTACTTC
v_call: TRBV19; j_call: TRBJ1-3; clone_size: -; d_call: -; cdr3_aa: CASSITIGRNTGNTIYF; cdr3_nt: TGTGCCAGTAGTATAACTATTGGCAGGAATACTGGAAACACCATATATTTT
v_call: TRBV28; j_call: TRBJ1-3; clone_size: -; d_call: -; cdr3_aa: CASSLAAGLLPGNTIYF; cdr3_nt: TGTGCCAGCAGTTTAGCGGCAGGACTTCTTCCTGGAAACACCATATATTTT
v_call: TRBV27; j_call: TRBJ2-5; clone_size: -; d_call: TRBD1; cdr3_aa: CASSLSGQIEETQYF; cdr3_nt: TGTGCCAGCAGTTTATCGGGACAGATAGAAGAGACCCAGTACTTC
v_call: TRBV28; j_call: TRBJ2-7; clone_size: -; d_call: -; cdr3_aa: CASMVDSYEQYF; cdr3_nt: TGTGCCAGCATGGTCGACTCCTACGAGCAGTACTTC
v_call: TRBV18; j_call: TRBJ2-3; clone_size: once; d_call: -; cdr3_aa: CASSPDSGDTQYF; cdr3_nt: TGTGCCAGCTCACCCGATAGCGGAGATACGCAGTATTTT
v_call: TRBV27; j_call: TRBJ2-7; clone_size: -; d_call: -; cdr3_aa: CASSALLSIYEQYF; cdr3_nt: TGTGCCAGCAGCGCTCTTCTGAGTATCTACGAGCAGTACTTC
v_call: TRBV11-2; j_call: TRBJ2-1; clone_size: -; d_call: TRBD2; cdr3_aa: CASSLDGLAGGYNEQFF; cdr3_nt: TGTGCCAGCAGCTTAGATGGACTAGCGGGGGGGTACAATGAGCAGTTCTTC
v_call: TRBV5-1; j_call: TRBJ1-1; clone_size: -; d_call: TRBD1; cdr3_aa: CASSGQGRGTEAFF; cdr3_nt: TGCGCCAGCAGCGGACAGGGACGGGGGACTGAAGCTTTCTTT
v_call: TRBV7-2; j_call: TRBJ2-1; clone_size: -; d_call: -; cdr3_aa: CASSLAVGEQFF; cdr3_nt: TGTGCCAGCAGCTTAGCGGTCGGAGAGCAGTTCTTC
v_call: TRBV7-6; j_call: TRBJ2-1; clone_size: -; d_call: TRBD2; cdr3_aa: CASSLGLAGGYEQFF; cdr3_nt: TGTGCCAGCAGCCTCGGACTAGCGGGGGGCTATGAGCAGTTCTTC
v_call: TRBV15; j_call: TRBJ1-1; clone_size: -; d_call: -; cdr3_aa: CATSSPGRAGFTEAFF; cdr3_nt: TGTGCCACCAGCTCCCCAGGGAGGGCAGGGTTCACTGAAGCTTTCTTT
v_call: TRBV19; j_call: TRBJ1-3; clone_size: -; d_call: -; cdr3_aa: CASSIMWAGNTIYF; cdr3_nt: TGTGCCAGTAGTATAATGTGGGCTGGAAACACCATATATTTT
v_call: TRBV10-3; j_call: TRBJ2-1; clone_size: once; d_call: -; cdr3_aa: CAISEATRSNEQFF; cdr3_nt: TGTGCCATCAGTGAGGCCACCAGATCCAATGAGCAGTTCTTC
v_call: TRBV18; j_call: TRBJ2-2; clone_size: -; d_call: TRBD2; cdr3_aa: CASSPGGGTNTGELFF; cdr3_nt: TGTGCCAGCTCACCGGGCGGGGGAACGAACACCGGGGAGCTGTTTTTT
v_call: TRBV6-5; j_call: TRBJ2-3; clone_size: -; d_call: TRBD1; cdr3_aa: CASRPGTVGKDTQYF; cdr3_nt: TGTGCCAGCAGACCCGGGACAGTTGGTAAAGATACGCAGTATTTT
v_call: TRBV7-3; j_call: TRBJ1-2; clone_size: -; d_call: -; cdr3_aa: CASSLTGSNYGYTF; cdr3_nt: TGTGCCAGCAGCTTAACAGGGTCTAACTATGGCTACACCTTC